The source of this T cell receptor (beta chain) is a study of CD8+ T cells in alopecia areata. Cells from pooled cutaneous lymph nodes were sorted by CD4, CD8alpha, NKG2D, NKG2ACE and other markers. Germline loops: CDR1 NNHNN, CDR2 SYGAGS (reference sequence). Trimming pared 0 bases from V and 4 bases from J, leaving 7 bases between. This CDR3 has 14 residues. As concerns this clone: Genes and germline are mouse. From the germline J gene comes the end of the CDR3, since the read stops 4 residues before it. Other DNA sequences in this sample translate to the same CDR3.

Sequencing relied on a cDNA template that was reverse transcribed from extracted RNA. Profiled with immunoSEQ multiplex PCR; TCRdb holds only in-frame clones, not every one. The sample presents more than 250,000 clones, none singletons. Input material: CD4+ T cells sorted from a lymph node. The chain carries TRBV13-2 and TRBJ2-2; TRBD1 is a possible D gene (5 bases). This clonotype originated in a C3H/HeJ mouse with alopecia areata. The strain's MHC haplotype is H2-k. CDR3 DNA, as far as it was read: TGTGCCAGCGGTGATGAGGGGAGCACCGGG. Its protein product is CASGDEGSTG. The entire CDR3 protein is CASGDEGSTGQLYF.